The sequence of this T cell receptor beta chain was determined in a study of blood T cell repertoires in COVID-19. Study background: Sites in the United States, Italy and Spain provided acute and convalescent COVID-19 samples.

In the original analysis: Quantification of nucleated cells was approximated via reference gene primer amplification. TCRdb keeps only in-frame clones here, not all; method: immunoSEQ multiplex PCR. The V and J calls and clone size were taken over from that table, and D and trimming were inferred from the DNA. The sample consists of over 25,000 clones, around 90% of them appearing once. This receptor was obtained from a woman in her sixties with active COVID-19. Sequences were obtained from peripheral blood.

The CDR3 bases are TGTGCCAGCAGCCCCGGTAAGCGGGCGGTGGACACCATATATTTT. This translates into CASSPGKRAVDTIYF. The chain couples TRBV3-1 (or the pseudogene TRBV3-2) to TRBJ1-3; the D is unclear. The CDR3 extends over 15 amino acids. The V end was cut by 4 bases, the J end by 8 bases, with 18 bases between. Germline V gives CDR1 LGHDT, CDR2 YNNKEL (reference sequence).